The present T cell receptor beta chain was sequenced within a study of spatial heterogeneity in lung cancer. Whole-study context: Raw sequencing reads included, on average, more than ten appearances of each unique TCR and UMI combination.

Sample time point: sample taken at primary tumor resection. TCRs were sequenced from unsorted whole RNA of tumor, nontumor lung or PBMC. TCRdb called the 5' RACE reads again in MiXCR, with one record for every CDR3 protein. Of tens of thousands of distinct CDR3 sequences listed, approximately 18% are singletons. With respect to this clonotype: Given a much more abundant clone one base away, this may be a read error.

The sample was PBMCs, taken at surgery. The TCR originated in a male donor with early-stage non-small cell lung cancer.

In DNA, the CDR3 is TGTGCCAGCAGCTCCATCCGGGACAGGGGCTCCTACGAGCAGAACTTC. It codes for CASSSIRDRGSYEQNF. The chain is built from TRBV28 and TRBJ2-7, with 10 bases fitting TRBD1. The V gene's germline CDR1 is MDHEN and CDR2 SYDVKM. This CDR3 is 16 amino acids long.